The 10 T cell receptor beta chains below were found in one sample sequenced in a study of cytomegalovirus exposure and HLA in healthy donors. The study ran its PCR with 60 Vbeta and 13 Jbeta primers. TCRdb's table, derived via immunoSEQ multiplex PCR, lists solely in-frame clones and lacks some. The sample shows about 190,000 clones, roughly four fifths of them seen only once. Sequenced sample: PBMCs. These receptors all come from a woman in her twenties or thirties in good health and CMV-seropositive.

This chain joins TRBV9 and TRBJ1-2; D is perhaps TRBD1 (5 bases). The CDR3 is 13 residues long. The germline CDR1 and CDR2 sequences are SGDLS and YYNGEE. The V gene lost 0 bases and the J gene lost 2 bases, with 5 bases spanning the gap. The CDR3, as DNA: TGTGCCAGCAGCGTAGACAGGAACTATGGCTACACCTTC. Amino acids: CASSVDRNYGYTF. The entire variable domain, with the rest obtained from reference TRBV9 and TRBJ1-2, is as follows: DSGVTQTPKHLITATGQRVTLRCSPRSGDLSVYWYQQSLDQGLQFLIQYYNGEERAKGNILERFSAQQFPDLHSELNLSSLELGDSALYFCASSVDRNYGYTFGSGTRLTVV.

Points on this clone: One end of the junction does not line up with germline, which may come from a read error. The chain uses TRBV7-7 and TRBJ2-5; TRBD2 agrees at 10 bases. Germline loops: CDR1 SSHAT, CDR2 FNYEAQ (reference sequence). The CDR3 spans 17 residues. The CDR3 here is CASSFAASGRKGETQYF. The CDR3 nucleotides read TGTGCTAGCAGCTTTGCCGCTAGCGGGAGAAAGGGGGAGACCCAATACTTC.

The chain carries TRBV27 and TRBJ2-1, with D possibly TRBD1 on 6 matching bases. The CDR3 runs to 20 residues. With 3 bases removed from V and 7 bases from J, the gap between germline ends came to 31 bases. Germline V gene data show CDR1 as MNHEY and CDR2 as SMNVEV (reference sequence). CDR3 in amino acids: CASSLDSWGRDFKSWNEQFF. DNA for the CDR3: TGTGCCAGCAGTTTGGATTCGTGGGGGCGCGATTTTAAGTCGTGGAATGAGCAGTTCTTC.

J is TRBJ1-1 and V is TRBV13; possible D gene TRBD1, 5 bases. Germline V CDR1 and CDR2: PRHDT, FYEKMQ (reference sequence). This CDR3 contains 13 residues. V was shortened by 0 bases and J by 4 bases, with 6 bases between the two germline ends. As DNA, the CDR3 is TGTGCCAGCAGCTTAGGCCAGGGCACTGAAGCTTTCTTT. Residues: CASSLGQGTEAFF.

The chain couples TRBV4-1 to TRBJ1-3; D might be TRBD1 (5 bases). The germline V and J ends were trimmed by 4 bases and 0 bases, with 13 bases remaining between them. The CDR3 consists of 16 residues. Germline V gives CDR1 MGHRA, CDR2 YSYEKL. The CDR3 DNA is TGCGCCAGCAGCCCCCGAAGACAGAACTCTGGAAACACCATATATTTT. Its protein product is CASSPRRQNSGNTIYF.

The chain is built from TRBV2 and TRBJ2-3; 7 bases align to TRBD2. The germline V gene encodes CDR1 SNHLY and CDR2 FYNNEI. This CDR3 comprises 16 residues. The ends lost 3 bases at V and 5 bases at J; junction bases unmatched: 11. CDR3 in amino acids: CASSDLNGLGGDTQYF. The DNA of the CDR3 is TGTGCCAGCAGTGACTTAAATGGACTAGGAGGAGATACGCAGTATTTT.

This clone was observed once. This chain connects TRBV7-9 to TRBJ2-1, with D perhaps matching TRBD2 (6 bases). Trimming removed 5 bases at V and 6 bases at J, with 17 bases between. The germline CDR1 and CDR2 sequences are SEHNR and FQNEAQ (reference sequence). The length of the CDR3 is 15 residues. The CDR3 spells CASSPRRDRVNEQFF. The CDR3 bases are TGTGCCAGCAGCCCGCGGCGGGATAGAGTCAATGAGCAGTTCTTC. Drawing the rest from reference TRBV7-9 and TRBJ2-1, the complete variable domain is DTGVSQNPRHKITKRGQNVTFRCDPISEHNRLYWYRQTLGQGPEFLTYFQNEAQLEKSRLLSDRFSAERPKGSFSTLEIQRTEQGDSAMYLCASSPRRDRVNEQFFGPGTRLTVL.

The chain carries TRBV15 and TRBJ2-2; 16 nucleotides agree with TRBD2. Germline V lookup: CDR1 LNHNV, CDR2 YYDKDF (reference sequence). J lost 6 bases, V lost 6 bases, and 7 bases had no gene match. The CDR3 contains 17 residues. CDR3 DNA sequence: TGTGCCACCAGTACCGGGACTAGCGGGAGGGCCCCCGGGGAGCTGTTTTTT. Residues: CATSTGTSGRAPGELFF.

V gene TRBV28 combines with J gene TRBJ2-1; the match to TRBD1 covers 11 bases. CDR3 size: 16 residues. Per germline, CDR1 MDHEN and CDR2 SYDVKM. V trimming: 1 base; J trimming: 6 bases; junction bases outside the gene matches: 5. The chain's CDR3 is CASSLYWTGGRNEQFF. In DNA form, the CDR3 reads TGTGCCAGCAGTTTATACTGGACAGGGGGCCGCAATGAGCAGTTCTTC.

V and J are TRBV5-8 and TRBJ1-4; 8 bases align to TRBD1. Germline values: CDR1 SGHTS, CDR2 YDEGEE. The CDR3 sequence is 17 residues long. V shed 1 base and J 8 bases; nucleotides not matched to a gene: 13. The CDR3 region is CASSLSYTGTGREKLFF. The CDR3 coding sequence is TGTGCCAGCAGCTTGTCCTACACCGGGACAGGACGCGAAAAACTGTTTTTT.